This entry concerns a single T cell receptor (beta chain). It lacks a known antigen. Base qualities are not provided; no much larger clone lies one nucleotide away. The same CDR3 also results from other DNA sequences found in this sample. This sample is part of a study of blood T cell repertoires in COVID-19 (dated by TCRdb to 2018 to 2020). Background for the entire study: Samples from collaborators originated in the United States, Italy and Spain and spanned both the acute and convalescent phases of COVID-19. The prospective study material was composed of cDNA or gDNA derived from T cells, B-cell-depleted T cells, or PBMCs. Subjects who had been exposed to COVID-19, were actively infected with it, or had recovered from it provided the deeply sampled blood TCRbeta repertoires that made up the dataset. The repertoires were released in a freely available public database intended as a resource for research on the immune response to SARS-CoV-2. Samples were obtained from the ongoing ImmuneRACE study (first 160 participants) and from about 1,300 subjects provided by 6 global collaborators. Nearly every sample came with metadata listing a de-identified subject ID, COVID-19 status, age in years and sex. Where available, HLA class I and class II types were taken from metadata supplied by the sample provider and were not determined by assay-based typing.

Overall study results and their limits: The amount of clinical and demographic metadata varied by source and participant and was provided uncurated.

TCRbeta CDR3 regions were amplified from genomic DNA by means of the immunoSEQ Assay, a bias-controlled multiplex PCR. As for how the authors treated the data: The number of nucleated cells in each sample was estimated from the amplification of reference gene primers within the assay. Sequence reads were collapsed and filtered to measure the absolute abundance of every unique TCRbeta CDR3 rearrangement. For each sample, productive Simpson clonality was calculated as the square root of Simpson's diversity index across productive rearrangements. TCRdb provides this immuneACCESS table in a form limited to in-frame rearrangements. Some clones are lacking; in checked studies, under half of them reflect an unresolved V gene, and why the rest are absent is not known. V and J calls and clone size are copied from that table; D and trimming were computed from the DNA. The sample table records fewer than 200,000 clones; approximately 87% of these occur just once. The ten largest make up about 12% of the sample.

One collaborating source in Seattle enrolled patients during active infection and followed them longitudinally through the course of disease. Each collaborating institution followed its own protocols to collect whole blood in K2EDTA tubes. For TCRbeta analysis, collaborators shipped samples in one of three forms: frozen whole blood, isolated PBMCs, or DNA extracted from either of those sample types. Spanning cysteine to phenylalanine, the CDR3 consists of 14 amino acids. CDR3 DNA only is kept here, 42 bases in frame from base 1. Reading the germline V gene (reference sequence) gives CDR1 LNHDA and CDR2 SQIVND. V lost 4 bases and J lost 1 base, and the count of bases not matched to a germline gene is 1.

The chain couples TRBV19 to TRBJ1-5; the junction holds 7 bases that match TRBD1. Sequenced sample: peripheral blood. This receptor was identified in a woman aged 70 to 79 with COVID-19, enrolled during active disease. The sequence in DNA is TGTGCCAGTAGTAAGACAGGGAGCAATCAGCCCCAGCATTTT. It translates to CASSKTGSNQPQHF.